The TCR beta chain described here comes from a study of control samples from healthy donors and cancer patients. This CDR3 has 16 residues. Trimming at V came to 6 bases and at J to 4 bases, leaving 9 bases not matched to a gene. CDR1 and CDR2 from the germline V gene are SNHLY and FYNNEI. Sequencing was performed with immunoSEQ multiplex PCR; in TCRdb, only in-frame clones are kept and a portion is missing. This repertoire shows around 110,000 clones, over 85% found once; its top ten account for about 2.5%. The J gene is TRBJ2-3, the V gene TRBV2, with TRBD2 identical over 11 bases. The receptor was derived from a young man in good health. What was sequenced was blood. CDR3 sequence (DNA): TGTGCCAGCAGATTACTAGCGGGGGCTAGCGCAGATACGCAGTATTTT. This codes for CASRLLAGASADTQYF.